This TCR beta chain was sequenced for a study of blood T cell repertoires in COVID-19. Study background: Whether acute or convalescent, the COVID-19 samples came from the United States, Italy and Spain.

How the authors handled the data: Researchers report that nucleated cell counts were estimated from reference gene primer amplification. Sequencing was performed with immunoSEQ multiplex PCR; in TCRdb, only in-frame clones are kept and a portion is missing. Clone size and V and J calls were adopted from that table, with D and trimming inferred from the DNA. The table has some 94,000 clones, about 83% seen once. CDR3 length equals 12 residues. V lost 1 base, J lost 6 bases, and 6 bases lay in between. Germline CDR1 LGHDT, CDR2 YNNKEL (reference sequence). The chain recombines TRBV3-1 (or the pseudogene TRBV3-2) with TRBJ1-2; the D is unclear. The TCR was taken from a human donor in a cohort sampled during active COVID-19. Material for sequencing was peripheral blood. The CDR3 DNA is TGTGCCAGCAGCCAAGGAGCAAATGGCTACACCTTC. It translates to CASSQGANGYTF.